The text below deals with one T cell receptor (beta chain). The method was immunoSEQ multiplex PCR; TCRdb's version includes in-frame clones alone and lacks a portion of them. The repertoire has 55,000 to 75,000 clones, roughly nine tenths of them found once; the top ten carry 3% to 5%. This record belongs to a study of technical replicates of blood from a few donors. The germline V and J ends were trimmed by 1 base and 4 bases, with 7 bases remaining between them. Germline assignment: CDR1 SGHTA and CDR2 FQGTGA. CDR3 length equals 14 residues. The source of this sequence is a human donor in good health. Some clones in this sample may be carry-over from other donors' samples. The chain employs TRBV7-3 and TRBJ2-2; D is undetermined. Specimen: PBMCs. The CDR3: CASSLSPGTGELFF. CDR3 nucleotides: TGTGCCAGCAGCTTAAGCCCAGGCACCGGGGAGCTGTTTTTT. Drawing the rest from reference TRBV7-3 and TRBJ2-2, the complete variable domain is GAGVSQTPSNKVTEKGKYVELRCDPISGHTALYWYRQSLGQGPEFLIYFQGTGAADDSGLPNDRFFAVRPEGSVSTLKIQRTERGDSAVYLCASSLSPGTGELFFGEGSRLTVL.